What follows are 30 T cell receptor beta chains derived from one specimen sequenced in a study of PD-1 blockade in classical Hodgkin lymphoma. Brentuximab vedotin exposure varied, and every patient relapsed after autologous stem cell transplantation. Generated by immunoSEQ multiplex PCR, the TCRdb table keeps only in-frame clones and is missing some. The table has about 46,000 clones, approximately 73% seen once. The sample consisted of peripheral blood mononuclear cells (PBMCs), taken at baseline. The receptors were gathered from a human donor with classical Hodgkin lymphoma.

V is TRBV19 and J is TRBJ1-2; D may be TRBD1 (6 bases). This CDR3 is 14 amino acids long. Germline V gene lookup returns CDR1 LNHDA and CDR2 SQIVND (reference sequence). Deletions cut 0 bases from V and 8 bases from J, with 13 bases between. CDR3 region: CASSIDRQAAGYTF. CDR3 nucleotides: TGTGCCAGTAGTATAGATCGACAGGCTGCCGGCTACACCTTC.

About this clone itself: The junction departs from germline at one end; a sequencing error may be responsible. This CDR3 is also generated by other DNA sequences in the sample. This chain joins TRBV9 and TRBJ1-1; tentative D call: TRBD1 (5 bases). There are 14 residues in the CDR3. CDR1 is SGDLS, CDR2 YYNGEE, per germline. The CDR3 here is CASSVEGDNTEAFF. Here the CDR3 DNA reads TGTGCCAGCAGTGTAGAAGGGGATAACACTGAAGCTTTCTTT.

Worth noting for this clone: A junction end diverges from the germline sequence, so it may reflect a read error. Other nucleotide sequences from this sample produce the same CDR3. The CDR3 DNA reads TGTGCCAGCAGCTTCGACAGCCTGGTCCAGCATTTC. This gives the protein CASSFDSLVQHF. The rearrangement links TRBV7-9 to TRBJ1-5; tentative D call: TRBD1 (5 bases). The germline V gene encodes CDR1 SEHNR and CDR2 FQNEAQ (reference sequence). CDR3 length: 12 amino acids.

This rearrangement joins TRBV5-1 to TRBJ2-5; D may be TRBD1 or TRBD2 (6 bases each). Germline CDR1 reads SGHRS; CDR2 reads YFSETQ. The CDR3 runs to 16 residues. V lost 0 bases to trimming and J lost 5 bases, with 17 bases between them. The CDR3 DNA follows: TGCGCCAGCAGCTTGGCCGGGGGCGCGGTGCAGGAGACCCAGTACTTC. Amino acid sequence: CASSLAGGAVQETQYF.

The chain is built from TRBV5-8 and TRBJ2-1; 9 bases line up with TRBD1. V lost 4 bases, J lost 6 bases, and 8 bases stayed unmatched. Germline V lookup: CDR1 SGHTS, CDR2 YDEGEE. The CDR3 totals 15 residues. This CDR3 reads CASSLWTGASNEQFF. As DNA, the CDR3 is TGTGCCAGCAGCCTTTGGACAGGGGCCTCCAATGAGCAGTTCTTC.

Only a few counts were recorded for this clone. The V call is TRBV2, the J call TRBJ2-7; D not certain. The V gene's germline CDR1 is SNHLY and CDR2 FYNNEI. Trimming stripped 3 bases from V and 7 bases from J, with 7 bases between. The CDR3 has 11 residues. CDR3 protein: CASSDWEEQYF. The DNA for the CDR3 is TGTGCCAGCAGTGACTGGGAAGAGCAGTACTTC.

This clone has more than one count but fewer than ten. The CDR3 reads CASSSRGAYGYTF. CDR3 bases: TGTGCCAGCAGCTCCAGGGGGGCCTATGGCTACACCTTC. The chain combines TRBV7-3 with TRBJ1-2; 7 bases agree with TRBD1. Per germline, CDR1 SGHTA and CDR2 FQGTGA. The ends lost 4 bases at V and 4 bases at J; junction bases unmatched: 3. The CDR3 sequence is 13 residues long.

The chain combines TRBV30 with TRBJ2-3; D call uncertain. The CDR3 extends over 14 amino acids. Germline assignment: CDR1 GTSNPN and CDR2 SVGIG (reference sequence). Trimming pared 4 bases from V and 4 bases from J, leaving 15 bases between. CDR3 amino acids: CAWKSPVSSDTQYF. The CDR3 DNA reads TGTGCCTGGAAATCCCCGGTATCCTCAGATACGCAGTATTTT.

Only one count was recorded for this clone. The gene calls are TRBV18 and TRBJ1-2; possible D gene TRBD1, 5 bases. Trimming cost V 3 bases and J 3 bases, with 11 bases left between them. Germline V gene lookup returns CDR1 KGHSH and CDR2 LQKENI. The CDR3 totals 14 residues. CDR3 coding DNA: TGTGCCAGCTCACCCCCCGGGACGGACTATGGCTACACCTTC. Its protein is CASSPPGTDYGYTF.

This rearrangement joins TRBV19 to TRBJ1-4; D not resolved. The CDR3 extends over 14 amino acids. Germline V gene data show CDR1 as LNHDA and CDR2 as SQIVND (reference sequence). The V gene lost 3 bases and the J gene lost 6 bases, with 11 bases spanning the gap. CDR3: CASSISKRDEKLFF. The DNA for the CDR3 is TGTGCCAGTAGTATCAGCAAACGGGATGAAAAACTGTTTTTT.

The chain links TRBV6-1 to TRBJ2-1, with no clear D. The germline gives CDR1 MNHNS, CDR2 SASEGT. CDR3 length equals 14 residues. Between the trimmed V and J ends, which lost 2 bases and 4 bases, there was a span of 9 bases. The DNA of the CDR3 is TGTGCCAGCAGTGAAAGGCCCCTATACAATGAGCAGTTCTTC. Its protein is CASSERPLYNEQFF.

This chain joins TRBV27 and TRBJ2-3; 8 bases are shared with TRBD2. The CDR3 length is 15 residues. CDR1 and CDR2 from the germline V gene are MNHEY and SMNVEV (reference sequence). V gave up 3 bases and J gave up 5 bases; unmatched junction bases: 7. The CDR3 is CASSLLGRAGDTQYF. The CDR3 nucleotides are TGTGCCAGCAGTTTGCTCGGGAGGGCTGGAGATACGCAGTATTTT.

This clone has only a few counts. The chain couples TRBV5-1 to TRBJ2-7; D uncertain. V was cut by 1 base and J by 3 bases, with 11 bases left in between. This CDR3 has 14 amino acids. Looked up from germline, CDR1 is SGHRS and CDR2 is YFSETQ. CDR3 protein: CASSLSAGRYEQYF. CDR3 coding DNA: TGCGCCAGCAGCTTGTCTGCAGGACGCTACGAGCAGTACTTC. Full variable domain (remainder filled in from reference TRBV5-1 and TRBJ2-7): KAGVTQTPRYLIKTRGQQVTLSCSPISGHRSVSWYQQTPGQGLQFLFEYFSETQRNKGNFPGRFSGRQFSNSRSEMNVSTLELGDSALYLCASSLSAGRYEQYFGPGTRLTVT.

The CDR3 loop reads CASSWADKSSGNTIYF. The CDR3 coding sequence is TGTGCCAGCAGTTGGGCAGACAAGAGCTCTGGAAACACCATATATTTT. This rearrangement joins TRBV6-5 to TRBJ1-3; D not certain. CDR3 size: 16 residues. The ends were cut back, 4 bases at V and 0 bases at J, with 13 bases in the middle. Per the germline V gene, CDR1 is MNHEY and CDR2 is SVGAGI.

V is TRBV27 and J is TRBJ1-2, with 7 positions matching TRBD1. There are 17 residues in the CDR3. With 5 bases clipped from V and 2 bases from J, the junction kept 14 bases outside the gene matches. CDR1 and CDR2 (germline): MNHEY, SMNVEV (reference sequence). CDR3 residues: CASSPLTPTGSNYGYTF. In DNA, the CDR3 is TGTGCCAGCAGTCCCCTTACCCCGACAGGGTCGAACTATGGCTACACCTTC.

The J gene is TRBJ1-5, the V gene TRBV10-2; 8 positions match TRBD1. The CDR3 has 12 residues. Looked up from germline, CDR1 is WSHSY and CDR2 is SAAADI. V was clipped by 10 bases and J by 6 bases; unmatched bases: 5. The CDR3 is CATRQGAQPQHF. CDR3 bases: TGCGCCACTAGGCAGGGGGCTCAGCCCCAGCATTTT.

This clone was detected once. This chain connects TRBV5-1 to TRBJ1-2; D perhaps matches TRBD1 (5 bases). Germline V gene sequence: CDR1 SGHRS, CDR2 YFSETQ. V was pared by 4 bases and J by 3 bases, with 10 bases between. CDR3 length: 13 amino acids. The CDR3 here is CASSVTGDYGYTF. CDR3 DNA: TGCGCCAGCAGCGTTACGGGGGACTATGGCTACACCTTC.

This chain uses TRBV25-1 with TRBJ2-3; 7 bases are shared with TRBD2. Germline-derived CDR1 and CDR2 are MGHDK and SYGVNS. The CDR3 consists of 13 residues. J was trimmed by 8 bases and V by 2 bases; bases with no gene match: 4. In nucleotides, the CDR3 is TGTGCCAGCAGTGAAGGGACTACGGGTACGCAGTATTTT. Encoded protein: CASSEGTTGTQYF.

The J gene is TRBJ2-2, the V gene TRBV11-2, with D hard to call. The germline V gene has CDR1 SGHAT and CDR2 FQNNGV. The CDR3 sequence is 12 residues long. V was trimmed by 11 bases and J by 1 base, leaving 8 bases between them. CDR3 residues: CAARLNTGELFF. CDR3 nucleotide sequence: TGTGCCGCCCGGTTGAACACCGGGGAGCTGTTTTTT.

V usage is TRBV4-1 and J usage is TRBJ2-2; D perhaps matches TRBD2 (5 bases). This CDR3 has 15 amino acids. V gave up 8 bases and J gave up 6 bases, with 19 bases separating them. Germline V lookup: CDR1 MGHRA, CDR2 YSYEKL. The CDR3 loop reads CASQKWIGEAGELFF. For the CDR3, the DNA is TGCGCCAGCCAAAAATGGATCGGGGAAGCCGGGGAGCTGTTTTTT.

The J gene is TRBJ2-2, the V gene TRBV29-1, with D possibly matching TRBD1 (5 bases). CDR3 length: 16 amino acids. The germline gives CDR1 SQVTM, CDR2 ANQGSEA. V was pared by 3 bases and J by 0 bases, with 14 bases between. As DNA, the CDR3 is TGCAGCGTTGAGGCACAGGATTACGCGAACACCGGGGAGCTGTTTTTT. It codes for CSVEAQDYANTGELFF.

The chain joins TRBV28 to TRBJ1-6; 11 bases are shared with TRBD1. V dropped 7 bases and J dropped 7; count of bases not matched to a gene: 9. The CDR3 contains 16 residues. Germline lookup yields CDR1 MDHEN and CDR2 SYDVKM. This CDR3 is CASTQARTGGNSPLHF. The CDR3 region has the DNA TGTGCCAGCACCCAAGCCAGGACAGGGGGCAATTCACCCCTCCACTTT.

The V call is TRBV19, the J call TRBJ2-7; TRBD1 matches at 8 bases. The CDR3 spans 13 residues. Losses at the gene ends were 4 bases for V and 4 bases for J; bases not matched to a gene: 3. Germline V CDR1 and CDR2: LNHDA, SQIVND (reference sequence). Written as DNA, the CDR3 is TGTGCCAGTAGTACCACAGGGGGGTACGAGCAGTACTTC. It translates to CASSTTGGYEQYF.

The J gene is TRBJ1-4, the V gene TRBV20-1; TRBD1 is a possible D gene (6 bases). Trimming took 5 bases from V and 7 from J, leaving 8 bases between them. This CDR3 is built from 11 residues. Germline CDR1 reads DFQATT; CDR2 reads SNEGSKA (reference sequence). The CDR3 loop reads CSAWTVEKLFF. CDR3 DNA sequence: TGCAGTGCTTGGACAGTTGAAAAACTGTTTTTT.

CDR3 sequence: CASSSTPTRGNTEAFF. The CDR3, as DNA: TGTGCCAGCAGCTCGACCCCCACACGGGGGAACACTGAAGCTTTCTTT. This chain links TRBV9 with TRBJ1-1; no clear D. V was cut by 4 bases and J by 1 base, with 17 bases left in between. This CDR3 comprises 16 residues. Germline V gene data show CDR1 as SGDLS and CDR2 as YYNGEE.

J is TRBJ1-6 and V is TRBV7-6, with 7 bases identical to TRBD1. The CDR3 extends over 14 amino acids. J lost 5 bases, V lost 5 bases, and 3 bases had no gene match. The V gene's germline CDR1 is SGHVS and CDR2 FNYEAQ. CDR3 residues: CASSQGQNNSPLHF. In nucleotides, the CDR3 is TGTGCCAGCAGCCAGGGACAGAATAATTCACCCCTCCACTTT. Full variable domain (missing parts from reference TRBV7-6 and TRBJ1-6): GAGVSQSPRYKVTKRGQDVALRCDPISGHVSLYWYRQALGQGPEFLTYFNYEAQQDKSGLPNDRFSAERPEGSISTLTIQRTEQRDSAMYRCASSQGQNNSPLHFGNGTRLTVT.

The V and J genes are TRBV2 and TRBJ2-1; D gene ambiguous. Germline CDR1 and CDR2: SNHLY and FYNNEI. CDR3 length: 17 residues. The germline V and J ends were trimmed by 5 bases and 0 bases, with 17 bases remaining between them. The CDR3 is CASSFPSTAISYNEQFF. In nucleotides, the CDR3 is TGTGCCAGCAGTTTTCCCTCTACTGCTATCTCCTACAATGAGCAGTTCTTC.

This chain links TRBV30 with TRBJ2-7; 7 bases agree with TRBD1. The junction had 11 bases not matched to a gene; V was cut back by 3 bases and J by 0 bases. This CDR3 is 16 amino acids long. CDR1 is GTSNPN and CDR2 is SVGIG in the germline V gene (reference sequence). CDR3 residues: CAWRGAGGRGSYEQYF. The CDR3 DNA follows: TGTGCCTGGAGAGGGGCAGGGGGTCGCGGCTCCTACGAGCAGTACTTC.

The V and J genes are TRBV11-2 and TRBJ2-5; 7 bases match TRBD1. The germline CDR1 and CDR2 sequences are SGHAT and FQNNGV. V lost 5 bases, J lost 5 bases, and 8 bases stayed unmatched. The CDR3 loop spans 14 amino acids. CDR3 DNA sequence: TGTGCCAGCAGCAAGGACAGGTTTTTGGAGACCCAGTACTTC. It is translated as CASSKDRFLETQYF.

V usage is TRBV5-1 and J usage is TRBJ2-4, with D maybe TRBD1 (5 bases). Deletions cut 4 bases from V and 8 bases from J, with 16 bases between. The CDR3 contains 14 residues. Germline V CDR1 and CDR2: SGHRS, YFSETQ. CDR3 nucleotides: TGCGCCAGCAGCCATGACAGTCCCCCGGACATTCAGTACTTC. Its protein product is CASSHDSPPDIQYF.